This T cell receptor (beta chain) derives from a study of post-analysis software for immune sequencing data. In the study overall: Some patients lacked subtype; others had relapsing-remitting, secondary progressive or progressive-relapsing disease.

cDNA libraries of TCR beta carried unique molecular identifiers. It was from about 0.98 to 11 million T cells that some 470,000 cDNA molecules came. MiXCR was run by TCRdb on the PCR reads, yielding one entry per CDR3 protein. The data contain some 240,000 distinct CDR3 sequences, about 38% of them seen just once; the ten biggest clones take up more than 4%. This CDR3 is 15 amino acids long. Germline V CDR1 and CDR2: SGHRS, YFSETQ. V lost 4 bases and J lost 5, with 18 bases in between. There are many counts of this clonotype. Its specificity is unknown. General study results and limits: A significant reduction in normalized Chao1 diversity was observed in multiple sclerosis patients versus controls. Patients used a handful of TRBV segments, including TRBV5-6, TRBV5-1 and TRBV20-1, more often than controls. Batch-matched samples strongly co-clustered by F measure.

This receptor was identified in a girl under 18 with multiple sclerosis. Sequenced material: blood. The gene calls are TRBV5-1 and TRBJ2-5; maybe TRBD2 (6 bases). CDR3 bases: TGCGCCAGCAGCCCCTACGCAGGGACTGACGAGACCCAGTACTTC. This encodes CASSPYAGTDETQYF.